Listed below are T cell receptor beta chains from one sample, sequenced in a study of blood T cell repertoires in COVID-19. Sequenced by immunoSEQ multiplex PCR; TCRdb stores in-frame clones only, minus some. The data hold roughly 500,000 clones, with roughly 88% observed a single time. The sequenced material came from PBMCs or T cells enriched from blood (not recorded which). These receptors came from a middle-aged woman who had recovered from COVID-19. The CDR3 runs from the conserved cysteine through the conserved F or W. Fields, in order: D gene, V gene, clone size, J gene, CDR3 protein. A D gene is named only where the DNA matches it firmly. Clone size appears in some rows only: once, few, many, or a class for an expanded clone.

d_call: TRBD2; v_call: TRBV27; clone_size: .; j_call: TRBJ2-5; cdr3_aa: CASSLFGTSGSQETQYF
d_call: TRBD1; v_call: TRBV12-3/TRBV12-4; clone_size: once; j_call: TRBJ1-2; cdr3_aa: CASRGTGAGYTF
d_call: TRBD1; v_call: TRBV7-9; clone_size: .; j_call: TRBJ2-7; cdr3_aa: CASSLLGQKYEQYF
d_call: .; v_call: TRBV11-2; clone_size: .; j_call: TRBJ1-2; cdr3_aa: CASSLLPAPGSGLYGYTF
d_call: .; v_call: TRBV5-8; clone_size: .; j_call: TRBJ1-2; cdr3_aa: CASSLVSRDYGYTF
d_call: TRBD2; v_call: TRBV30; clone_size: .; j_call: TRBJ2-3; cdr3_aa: CAWNAGGTDTQYF
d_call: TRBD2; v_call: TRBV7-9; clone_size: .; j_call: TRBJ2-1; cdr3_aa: CASSSKWREAREQFF
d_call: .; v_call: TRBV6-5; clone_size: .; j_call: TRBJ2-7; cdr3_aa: CASTPRVSYEQYF
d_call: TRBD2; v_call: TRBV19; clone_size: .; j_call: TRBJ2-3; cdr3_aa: CASSVSPTSGVTDTQYF
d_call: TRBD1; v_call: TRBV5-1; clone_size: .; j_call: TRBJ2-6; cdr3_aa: CASSVGQGTSGANVLTF
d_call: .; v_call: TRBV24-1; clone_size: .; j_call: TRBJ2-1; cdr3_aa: CATATGDNEQFF
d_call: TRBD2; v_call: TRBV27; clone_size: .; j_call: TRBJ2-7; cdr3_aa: CASSLASGRQSYEQYF
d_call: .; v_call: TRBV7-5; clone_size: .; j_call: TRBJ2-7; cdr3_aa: CARSRRTGTEQYF
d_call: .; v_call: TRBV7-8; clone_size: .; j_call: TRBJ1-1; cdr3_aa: CASSLVPGTEAFF
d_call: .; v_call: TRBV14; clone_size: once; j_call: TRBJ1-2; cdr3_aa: CASSHSQGWSYGYTF
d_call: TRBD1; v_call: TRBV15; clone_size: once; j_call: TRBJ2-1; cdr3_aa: CATSRDRGSYNEQFF
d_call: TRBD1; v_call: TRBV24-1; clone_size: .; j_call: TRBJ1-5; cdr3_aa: CATSETGGGFDQPQHF
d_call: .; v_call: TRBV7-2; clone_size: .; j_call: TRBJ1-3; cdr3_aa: CASSLDRDSGNTIYF
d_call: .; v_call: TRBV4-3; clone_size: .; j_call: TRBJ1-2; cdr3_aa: CASSDRTRGYGYTF
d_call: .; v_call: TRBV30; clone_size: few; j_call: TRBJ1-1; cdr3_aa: CAWSLNTEAFF